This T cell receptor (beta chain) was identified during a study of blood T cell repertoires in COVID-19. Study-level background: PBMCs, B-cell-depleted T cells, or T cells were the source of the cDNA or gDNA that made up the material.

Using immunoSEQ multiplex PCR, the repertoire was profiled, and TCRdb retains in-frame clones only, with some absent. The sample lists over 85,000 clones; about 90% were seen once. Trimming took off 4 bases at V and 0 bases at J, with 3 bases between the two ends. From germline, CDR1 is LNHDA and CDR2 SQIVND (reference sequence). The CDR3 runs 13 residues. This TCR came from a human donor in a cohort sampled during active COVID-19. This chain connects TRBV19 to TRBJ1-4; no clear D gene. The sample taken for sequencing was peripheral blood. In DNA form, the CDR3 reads TGTGCCAGTAGTACGGCAACTAATGAAAAACTGTTTTTT. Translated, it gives CASSTATNEKLFF.